The present T cell receptor (beta chain) was sequenced within a study of T cell responses to AZD1222 COVID-19 vaccine. General study findings and limits: Rises in breadth and depth of Spike-specific TCRs came after two AZD1222 doses. The donor cohort was predominantly white British with a female majority, and clonal diversity may have been underestimated.

The protocol was immunoSEQ multiplex PCR, while the TCRdb copy is restricted to in-frame clones and leaves out a portion. The profile shows tens of thousands of clones, roughly 90% of them singletons. Germline CDR1 and CDR2: SGHAT and FQNNGV. Trimming left V 5 bases short and J 3 bases short, with 13 bases between. The CDR3 runs to 14 residues. Turning to this clone: Its antigen is unknown.

The J gene is TRBJ2-5, the V gene TRBV11-2, with TRBD2 as a possible D gene (5 bases). This sequence was found in an adult who received the AZD1222 COVID-19 vaccine. The input for sequencing was peripheral blood, taken 28 days after the second AZD1222 dose. Written as DNA, the CDR3 is TGTGCCAGCAGCCGGGAACCGCATAAAGAGACCCAGTACTTC. As protein: CASSREPHKETQYF.